This T cell receptor (beta chain) is from a study of T cell responses to AZD1222 COVID-19 vaccine. Study in general: Second-dose intervals near 4 or 12 weeks were combined. General study results and limits: Clonal diversity was possibly underestimated; the donors were predominantly white British and more often female.

Only in-frame clones appear in the TCRdb table, and some are missing; sequencing was by immunoSEQ multiplex PCR. The sample carries 75,000 to 100,000 clones, 75% to 90% recorded once. The CDR3 has 14 residues. The germline V and J ends were trimmed by 1 base and 5 bases, with 11 bases remaining between them. Germline V gene data show CDR1 as SGHAT and CDR2 as FQNNGV. Concerning this clone: The antigen remains unidentified.

The chain employs TRBV11-2 and TRBJ2-5; no firm D call. The receptor comes from an adult in good health. This material consisted of peripheral blood, taken on day 0 of AZD1222 vaccination. In DNA, the CDR3 is TGTGCCAGCAGCTTAGCTTCTCCGGGTGAGACCCAGTACTTC. Translation: CASSLASPGETQYF.